The clone carrying this T cell receptor (beta chain) was found many times. The target antigen is unknown. The germline V and J ends were trimmed by 6 bases and 3 bases, with 9 bases remaining between them. The CDR3 extends over 13 amino acids. In TCRdb, the PCR reads were re-called with MiXCR into one record per CDR3 protein. Counted here are about 36,000 distinct CDR3 sequences, 18% occurring once; the ten biggest clones make up 5.5% to 7.5%. This entry is derived from a study of molecular identifiers for immune sequencing clone quantification. Study findings and constraints: Whereas clones above 20 RNA copies held under 1% of naive-cell molecules, they held over 98% of effector molecules. Detectable among some 950,000 naive cells, according to reports, was Jurkat TCR RNA spiked in from one cell.

Sorting selected naive CD8 T cells with a CD8+CD4-CCR7+CD45RA+ phenotype. The genes are TRBV12-3 or TRBV12-4 and TRBJ2-1; TRBD2 might be the D (6 bases). The TCR originated in a human donor in good health. Some libraries in this study had Jurkat cell RNA spiked in. The sample taken for sequencing was naive CD8+ T cells from blood, with Jurkat cell RNA spiked in. The subset was: FACS-sorted CD8+CD4-CCR7+CD45RA+ naive T cells. CDR3 in DNA: TGTGCCAGCAGCCTGACTAGCTACAATGAGCAGTTCTTC. Its protein product is CASSLTSYNEQFF.